This T cell receptor (beta chain) appears in the sequencing data of a study of blood T cell repertoires in COVID-19. Study-level information: Samples came from the United States, Italy and Spain, spanning acute and convalescent COVID-19. Nucleic acid was either cDNA or gDNA, and it came from T cells, B-cell-depleted T cells, or PBMCs.

V was clipped by 2 bases and J by 4 bases; unmatched bases: 5. CDR3 length equals 15 residues. The germline V gene has CDR1 SGHNT and CDR2 YENEEA. In the original analysis: Estimation of nucleated cell counts relied on the amplification of reference gene primers. Some clones are missing from TCRdb's copy, which holds only in-frame ones; the method was immunoSEQ multiplex PCR. D and trimming were read from the DNA, whereas the V and J calls and clone size are those reported in that table. Among around 200,000 clones listed, about 88% were seen once. Only one count was recorded for this clone. This clonotype was obtained from a woman of 80 years or more with acute or convalescent COVID-19. Material: peripheral blood. This chain links TRBV11-3 with TRBJ2-1; TRBD2 matches at 7 bases. CDR3 nucleotides: TGTGCCAGCAGCTTAAGGTCTAGCGGTTACAATGAGCAGTTCTTC. Protein sequence: CASSLRSSGYNEQFF.